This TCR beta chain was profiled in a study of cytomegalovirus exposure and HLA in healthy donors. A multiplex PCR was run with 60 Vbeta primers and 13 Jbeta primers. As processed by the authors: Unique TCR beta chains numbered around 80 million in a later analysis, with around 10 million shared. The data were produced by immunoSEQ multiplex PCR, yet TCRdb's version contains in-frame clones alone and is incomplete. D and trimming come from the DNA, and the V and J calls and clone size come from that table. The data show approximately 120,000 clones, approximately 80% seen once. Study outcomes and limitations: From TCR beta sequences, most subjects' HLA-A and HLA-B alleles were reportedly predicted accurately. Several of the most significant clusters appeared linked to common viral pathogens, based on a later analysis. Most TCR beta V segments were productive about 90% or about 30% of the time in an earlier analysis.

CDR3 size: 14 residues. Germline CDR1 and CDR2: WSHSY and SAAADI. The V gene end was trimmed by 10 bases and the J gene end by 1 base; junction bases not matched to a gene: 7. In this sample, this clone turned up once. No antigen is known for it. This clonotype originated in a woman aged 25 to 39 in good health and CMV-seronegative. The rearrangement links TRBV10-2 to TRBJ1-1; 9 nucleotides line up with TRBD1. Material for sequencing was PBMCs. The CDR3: CATAPGQGNTEAFF. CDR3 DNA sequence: TGCGCCACCGCCCCGGGACAGGGGAACACTGAAGCTTTCTTT.